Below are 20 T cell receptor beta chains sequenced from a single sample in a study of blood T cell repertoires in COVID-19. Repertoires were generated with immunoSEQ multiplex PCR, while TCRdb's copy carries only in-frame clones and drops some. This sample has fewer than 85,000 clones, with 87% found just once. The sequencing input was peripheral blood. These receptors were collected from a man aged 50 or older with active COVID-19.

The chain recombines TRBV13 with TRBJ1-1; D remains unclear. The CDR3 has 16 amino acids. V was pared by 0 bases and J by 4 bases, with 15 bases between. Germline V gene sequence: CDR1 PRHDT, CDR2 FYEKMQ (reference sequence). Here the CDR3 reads CASSLGLRGDVTEAFF. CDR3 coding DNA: TGTGCCAGCAGCTTAGGCCTAAGAGGAGATGTCACTGAAGCTTTCTTT.

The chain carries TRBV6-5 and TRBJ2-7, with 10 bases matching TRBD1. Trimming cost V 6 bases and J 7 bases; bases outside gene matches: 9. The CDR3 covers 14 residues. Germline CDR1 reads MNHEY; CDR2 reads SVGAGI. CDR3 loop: CASSRGTGDREQYF. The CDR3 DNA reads TGTGCCAGCAGCCGAGGGACAGGGGATCGGGAGCAGTACTTC.

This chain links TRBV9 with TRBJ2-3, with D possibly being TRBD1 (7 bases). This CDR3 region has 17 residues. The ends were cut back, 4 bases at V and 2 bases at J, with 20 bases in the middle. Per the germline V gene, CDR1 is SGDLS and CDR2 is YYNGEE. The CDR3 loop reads CASSREGAGGPTDTQYF. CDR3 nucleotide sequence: TGTGCCAGCAGCCGCGAGGGGGCCGGGGGCCCCACAGATACGCAGTATTTT. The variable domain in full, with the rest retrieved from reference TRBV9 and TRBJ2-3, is DSGVTQTPKHLITATGQRVTLRCSPRSGDLSVYWYQQSLDQGLQFLIQYYNGEERAKGNILERFSAQQFPDLHSELNLSSLELGDSALYFCASSREGAGGPTDTQYFGPGTRLTVL.

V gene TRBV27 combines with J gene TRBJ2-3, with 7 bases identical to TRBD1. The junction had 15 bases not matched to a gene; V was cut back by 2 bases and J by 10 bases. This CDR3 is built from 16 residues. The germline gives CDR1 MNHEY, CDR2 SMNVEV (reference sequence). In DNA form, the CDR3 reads TGTGCCAGCAGTTTAACGCCGACAGGGAGTTACTATTCGCAGTATTTT. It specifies CASSLTPTGSYYSQYF.

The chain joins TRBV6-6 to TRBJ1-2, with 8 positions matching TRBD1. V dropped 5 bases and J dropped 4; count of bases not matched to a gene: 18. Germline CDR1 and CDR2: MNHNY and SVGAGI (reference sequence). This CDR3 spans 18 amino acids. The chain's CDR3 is CASSLSSPQGGVVYGYTF. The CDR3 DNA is TGTGCCAGCAGTCTATCGAGTCCACAGGGGGGAGTTGTCTATGGCTACACCTTC.

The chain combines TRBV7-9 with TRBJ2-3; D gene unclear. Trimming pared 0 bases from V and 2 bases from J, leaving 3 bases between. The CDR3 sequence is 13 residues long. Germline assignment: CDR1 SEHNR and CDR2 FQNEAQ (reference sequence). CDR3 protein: CASSLASTDTQYF. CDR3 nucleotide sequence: TGTGCCAGCAGCTTAGCCTCCACAGATACGCAGTATTTT. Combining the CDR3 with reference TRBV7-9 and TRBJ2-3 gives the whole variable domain DTGVSQNPRHKITKRGQNVTFRCDPISEHNRLYWYRQTLGQGPEFLTYFQNEAQLEKSRLLSDRFSAERPKGSFSTLEIQRTEQGDSAMYLCASSLASTDTQYFGPGTRLTVL.

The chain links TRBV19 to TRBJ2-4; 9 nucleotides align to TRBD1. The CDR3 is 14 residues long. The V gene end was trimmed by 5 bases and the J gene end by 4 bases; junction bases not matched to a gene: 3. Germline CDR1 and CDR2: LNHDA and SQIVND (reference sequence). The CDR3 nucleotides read TGTGCCAGTAGTCCACAGGGGGCGAAAAACATTCAGTACTTC. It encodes CASSPQGAKNIQYF.

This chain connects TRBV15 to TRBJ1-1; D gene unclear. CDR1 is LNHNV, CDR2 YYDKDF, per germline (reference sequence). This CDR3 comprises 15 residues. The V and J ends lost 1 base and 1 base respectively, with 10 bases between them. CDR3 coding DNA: TGTGCCACCAGCAGAGCTCCAGTCCAGAACACTGAAGCTTTCTTT. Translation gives CATSRAPVQNTEAFF.

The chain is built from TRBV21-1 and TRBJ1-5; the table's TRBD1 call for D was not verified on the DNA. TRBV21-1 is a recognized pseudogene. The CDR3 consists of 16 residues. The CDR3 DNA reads TGTGCCAGCAGCCCCCAGGGACAGCGGAAGGGCCAGCCCCAGCATTTT. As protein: CASSPQGQRKGQPQHF.

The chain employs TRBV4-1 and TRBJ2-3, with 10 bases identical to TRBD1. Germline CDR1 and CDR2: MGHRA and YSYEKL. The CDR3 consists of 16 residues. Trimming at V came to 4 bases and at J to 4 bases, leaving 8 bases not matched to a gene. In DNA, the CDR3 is TGCGCCAGCAGCCTTACCGGGACAGGGGTTTCAGATACGCAGTATTTT. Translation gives CASSLTGTGVSDTQYF.

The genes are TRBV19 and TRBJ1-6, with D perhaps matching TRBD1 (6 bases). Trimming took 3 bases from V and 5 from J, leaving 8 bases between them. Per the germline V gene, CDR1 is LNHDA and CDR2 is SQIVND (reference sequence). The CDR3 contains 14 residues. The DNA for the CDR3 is TGTGCCAGTAGTATGAAGGGGGATAATTCACCCCTCCACTTT. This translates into CASSMKGDNSPLHF.

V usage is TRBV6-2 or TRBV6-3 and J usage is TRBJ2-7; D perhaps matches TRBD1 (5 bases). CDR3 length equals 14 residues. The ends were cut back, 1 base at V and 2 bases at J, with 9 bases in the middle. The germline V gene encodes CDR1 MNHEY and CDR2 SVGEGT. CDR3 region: CASSYWGRAYEQYF. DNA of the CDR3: TGTGCCAGCAGTTACTGGGGCAGGGCCTACGAGCAGTACTTC.

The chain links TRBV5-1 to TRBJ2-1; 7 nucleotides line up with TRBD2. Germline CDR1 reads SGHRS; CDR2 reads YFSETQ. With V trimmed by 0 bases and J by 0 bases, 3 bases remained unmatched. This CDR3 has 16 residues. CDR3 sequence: CASSLDGGTSYNEQFF. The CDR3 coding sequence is TGCGCCAGCAGCTTGGACGGGGGGACCTCCTACAATGAGCAGTTCTTC.

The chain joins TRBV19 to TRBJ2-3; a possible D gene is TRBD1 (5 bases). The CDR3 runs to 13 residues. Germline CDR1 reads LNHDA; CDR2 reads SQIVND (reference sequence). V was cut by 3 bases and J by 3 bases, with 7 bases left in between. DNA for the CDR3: TGTGCCAGTAGTATCGCAGGGACAGATACGCAGTATTTT. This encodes CASSIAGTDTQYF.

The CDR3 nucleotides read TGTGCCAGCAGCGCGGGGACTAGCGGGTGGTCAGCTACGCAGTATTTT. Protein sequence: CASSAGTSGWSATQYF. The genes are TRBV9 and TRBJ2-3; TRBD2 aligns across 12 bases. The V gene's germline CDR1 is SGDLS and CDR2 YYNGEE. The CDR3 spans 16 residues. The J segment lost 8 bases and the V segment lost 3 bases, leaving 10 bases of the junction unmatched. The variable domain in full, completed from reference TRBV9 and TRBJ2-3, reads DSGVTQTPKHLITATGQRVTLRCSPRSGDLSVYWYQQSLDQGLQFLIQYYNGEERAKGNILERFSAQQFPDLHSELNLSSLELGDSALYFCASSAGTSGWSATQYFGPGTRLTVL.

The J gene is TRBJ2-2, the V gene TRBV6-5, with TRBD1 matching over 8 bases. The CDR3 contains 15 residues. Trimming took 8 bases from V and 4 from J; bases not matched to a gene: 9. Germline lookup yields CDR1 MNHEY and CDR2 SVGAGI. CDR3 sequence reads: CASARTGTVTGELFF. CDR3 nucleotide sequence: TGTGCCAGCGCCCGGACAGGGACGGTCACCGGGGAGCTGTTTTTT.

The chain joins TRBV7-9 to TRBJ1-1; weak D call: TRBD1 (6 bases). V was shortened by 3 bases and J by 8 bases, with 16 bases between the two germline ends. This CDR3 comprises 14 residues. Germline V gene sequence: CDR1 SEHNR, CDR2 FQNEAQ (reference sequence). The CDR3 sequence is CASSFQGGVAEAFF. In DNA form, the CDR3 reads TGTGCCAGCAGCTTCCAAGGGGGTGTGGCGGAAGCTTTCTTT.

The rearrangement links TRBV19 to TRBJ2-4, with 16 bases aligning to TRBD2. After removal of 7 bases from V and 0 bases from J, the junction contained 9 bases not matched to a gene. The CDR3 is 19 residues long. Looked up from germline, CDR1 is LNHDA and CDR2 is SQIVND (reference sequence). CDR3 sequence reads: CASMGLAGGPALAKNIQYF. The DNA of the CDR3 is TGTGCCAGTATGGGACTAGCGGGAGGGCCAGCACTAGCCAAAAACATTCAGTACTTC.

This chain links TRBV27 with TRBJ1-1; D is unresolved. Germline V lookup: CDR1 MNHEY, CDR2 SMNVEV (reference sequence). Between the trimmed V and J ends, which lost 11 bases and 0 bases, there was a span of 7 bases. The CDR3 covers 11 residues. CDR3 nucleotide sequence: TGTGCCGCCGGGTTGAACACTGAAGCTTTCTTT. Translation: CAAGLNTEAFF.

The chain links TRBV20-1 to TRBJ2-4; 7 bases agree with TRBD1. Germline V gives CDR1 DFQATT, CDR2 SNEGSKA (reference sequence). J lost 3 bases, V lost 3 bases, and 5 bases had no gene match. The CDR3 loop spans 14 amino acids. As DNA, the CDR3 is TGCAGTGCTAGTCCCCCAGGGGGCAAAAACATTCAGTACTTC. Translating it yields CSASPPGGKNIQYF.